One sample yielded the 22 T cell receptor beta chains listed below, sequenced in a study of T cell repertoires in aging, cancer and after chemotherapy. A mixed TRB-A/B primer pool amplified rearranged TRB by multiplex touch-down PCR. One entry per CDR3 protein results from TCRdb running MiXCR on the multiplex PCR reads. The data show about 4,100 distinct CDR3 sequences, with 20% to 25% seen just once and about 28% held by the top ten. The template was genomic DNA from peripheral blood, not RNA. Sequenced material: blood. The origin of the receptors is a human donor in good health. The donor label of this sample is uncertain.

This clonotype ranks as large. The chain joins TRBV20-1 to TRBJ2-3, with 13 bases lining up with TRBD2. Germline assignment: CDR1 DFQATT and CDR2 SNEGSKA (reference sequence). CDR3 length equals 16 residues. The V segment lost 0 bases and the J segment 5 bases; nucleotides outside the gene matches: 5. The CDR3 loop is CSAREPTSGGLDTQYF. CDR3 in DNA: TGCAGTGCTAGAGAGCCGACTAGCGGGGGGTTAGATACGCAGTATTTT.

By share, this clonotype ranks as medium-sized. The chain recombines TRBV29-1 with TRBJ1-4; 7 positions agree with TRBD1. J lost 5 bases, V lost 6 bases, and 9 bases had no gene match. There are 14 residues in the CDR3. Germline V gene sequence: CDR1 SQVTM, CDR2 ANQGSEA. As DNA, the CDR3 is TGCAGCGTCGCCCCAGGGGGGATAAATGAAAAACTGTTTTTT. Translation gives CSVAPGGINEKLFF. Supplemented by reference TRBV29-1 and TRBJ1-4, the full variable domain reads SAVISQKPSRDICQRGTSLTIQCQVDSQVTMMFWYRQQPGQSLTLIATANQGSEATYESGFVIDKFPISRPNLTFSTLTVSNMSPEDSSIYLCSVAPGGINEKLFFGSGTQLSVL.

This chain links TRBV19 with TRBJ1-1; D is possibly TRBD1 (5 bases). Germline V CDR1 and CDR2: LNHDA, SQIVND (reference sequence). The V and J ends lost 6 bases and 0 bases respectively, with 14 bases between them. This CDR3 has 15 residues. CDR3 nucleotides: TGTGCCAGTAGGTTAGGGGAGACGGTGAACACTGAAGCTTTCTTT. Protein product: CASRLGETVNTEAFF. The full variable domain, completed using reference TRBV19 and TRBJ1-1, is DGGITQSPKYLFRKEGQNVTLSCEQNLNHDAMYWYRQDPGQGLRLIYYSQIVNDFQKGDIAEGYSVSREKKESFPLTVTSAQKNPTAFYLCASRLGETVNTEAFFGQGTRLTVV.

This clonotype is medium-sized (0.01 to 0.1%) within its sample. V and J are TRBV6-1 and TRBJ1-5; D uncertain. Trimming removed 0 bases at V and 11 bases at J, with 8 bases between. Germline lookup yields CDR1 MNHNS and CDR2 SASEGT. The CDR3 runs 12 residues. CDR3 in DNA: TGTGCCAGCAGTGAAGCACTTTGGGCCCAGCATTTT. Protein: CASSEALWAQHF.

This clonotype is medium-sized (0.01 to 0.1%) in the sample. This chain joins TRBV6-5 and TRBJ1-1; D remains ambiguous. CDR1 MNHEY and CDR2 SVGAGI come from the germline V gene. V lost 7 bases, J lost 6 bases, and 18 bases lay in between. The CDR3 is 14 amino acids. CDR3 region: CASTLDGRAAEAFF. CDR3 in DNA: TGTGCCAGCACCCTGGACGGGCGCGCTGCTGAAGCTTTCTTT.

The genes are TRBV6-1 and TRBJ1-1; D not certain. Germline assignment: CDR1 MNHNS and CDR2 SASEGT. V was cut by 4 bases and J by 4 bases, with 7 bases left in between. The length of the CDR3 is 12 residues. This chain's CDR3 is CASSVAATEAFF. CDR3 sequence (DNA): TGTGCCAGCAGTGTCGCGGCCACTGAAGCTTTCTTT.

This chain connects TRBV7-6 to TRBJ2-2, with 8 bases that match TRBD2. This CDR3 is 16 amino acids long. Germline assignment: CDR1 SGHVS and CDR2 FNYEAQ. The ends lost 5 bases at V and 4 bases at J; junction bases unmatched: 9. As DNA, the CDR3 is TGTGCCAGCAGCCTTCCCGGGGGGGTGGGCACCGGGGAGCTGTTTTTT. Protein product: CASSLPGGVGTGELFF.

This clonotype was seen a few times. The chain carries TRBV12-3 or TRBV12-4 and TRBJ1-3, with D perhaps TRBD1 (5 bases). V was clipped by 6 bases and J by 2 bases, with 14 bases between them. The CDR3 contains 15 residues. DNA of the CDR3: TGTGCCAGCAGCCCCTTGATGGGGGCTGGAAACACCATATATTTT. This codes for CASSPLMGAGNTIYF.

This clonotype has only a few counts. The V and J genes are TRBV7-6 and TRBJ2-5; 7 bases agree with TRBD1. With V trimmed by 5 bases and J by 1 base, 7 bases remained unmatched. The germline V gene encodes CDR1 SGHVS and CDR2 FNYEAQ. This CDR3 spans 15 amino acids. The CDR3 coding sequence is TGTGCCAGCAGCACCCAAGGGGACAGCCAAGAGACCCAGTACTTC. Translating it yields CASSTQGDSQETQYF.

The chain uses TRBV19 and TRBJ1-1; 7 bases map to TRBD1. This CDR3 is 14 amino acids long. The germline V gene has CDR1 LNHDA and CDR2 SQIVND (reference sequence). V was pared by 6 bases and J by 6 bases, with 10 bases of the junction left unmatched. The DNA of the CDR3 is TGTGCCAGTAGCGCCGGGACAGATAAGGCTGAAGCTTTCTTT. Amino acids: CASSAGTDKAEAFF. Looking up the rest from reference TRBV19 and TRBJ1-1 gives the full variable domain: DGGITQSPKYLFRKEGQNVTLSCEQNLNHDAMYWYRQDPGQGLRLIYYSQIVNDFQKGDIAEGYSVSREKKESFPLTVTSAQKNPTAFYLCASSAGTDKAEAFFGQGTRLTVV.

This chain links TRBV5-4 with TRBJ2-7; no clear D. This CDR3 region has 15 residues. V shed 2 bases and J shed 3 bases, with 15 bases lying between them. CDR1 SGHNT and CDR2 YYREEE come from the germline V gene (reference sequence). The CDR3 protein is CASSFYSRRYYEQYF. The CDR3 nucleotides are TGTGCCAGCAGCTTTTATTCCAGGCGGTACTACGAGCAGTACTTC.

The chain employs TRBV5-6 and TRBJ1-2; 7 nucleotides align to TRBD1. V lost 8 bases, J lost 4 bases, and 14 bases stayed unmatched. There are 15 residues in the CDR3. The germline CDR1 and CDR2 sequences are SGHDT and YYEEEE. CDR3 DNA sequence: TGTGCCAGAAGCACCCGAATAGGGGGCGGCTATGGCTACACCTTC. Translated, it gives CARSTRIGGGYGYTF.

There are a few counts of this clonotype. The gene calls are TRBV6-4 and TRBJ2-1, with 10 bases aligning to TRBD2. CDR3 length: 14 residues. Germline CDR1 is MRHNA and CDR2 is SNTAGT. With 4 bases clipped from V and 7 bases from J, the junction kept 4 bases outside the gene matches. The CDR3 reads CASSVSGGANEQFF. DNA for the CDR3: TGTGCCAGCAGTGTAAGCGGGGGGGCAAATGAGCAGTTCTTC.

The sample holds a few counts of this clonotype. The chain uses TRBV12-3 or TRBV12-4 and TRBJ1-2; D remains ambiguous. The length of the CDR3 is 13 residues. Trimming cost V 4 bases and J 4 bases, with 10 bases left between them. The CDR3 DNA is TGTGCCAGCAGTTCATCTAAAAGCTATGGCTACACCTTC. This encodes CASSSSKSYGYTF.

Within the sample, this clonotype is medium-sized (0.01 to 0.1%). The chain has TRBV6-2 or TRBV6-3 and TRBJ1-5; D remains ambiguous. V was clipped by 2 bases and J by 7 bases, with 9 bases between them. The CDR3 is 13 amino acids. CDR1 and CDR2 from the germline V gene are MNHEY and SVGEGT. The CDR3: CASSYGRVQPQHF. For the CDR3, the DNA is TGTGCCAGCAGTTACGGTCGGGTACAGCCCCAGCATTTT.

This clonotype ranks as medium-sized. The chain joins TRBV18 to TRBJ2-1; TRBD1 matches at 8 bases. Germline loops: CDR1 KGHSH, CDR2 LQKENI. Losses at the gene ends were 0 bases for V and 9 bases for J; bases not matched to a gene: 10. The CDR3 has 16 amino acids. The chain's CDR3 is CASSPPLGQGVGEQFF. The CDR3 nucleotides read TGTGCCAGCTCACCACCTCTCGGACAGGGTGTAGGTGAGCAGTTCTTC. Full variable domain (rest looked up from reference TRBV18 and TRBJ2-1): NAGVMQNPRHLVRRRGQEARLRCSPMKGHSHVYWYRQLPEEGLKFMVYLQKENIIDESGMPKERFSAEFPKEGPSILRIQQVVRGDSAAYFCASSPPLGQGVGEQFFGPGTRLTVL.

This clonotype rates as medium-sized (0.01 to 0.1%). J is TRBJ2-6 and V is TRBV5-6; no definite D call. The germline V and J ends were trimmed by 0 bases and 0 bases, with 7 bases remaining between them. Germline CDR1 reads SGHDT; CDR2 reads YYEEEE. The CDR3 length is 16 residues. Here the CDR3 DNA reads TGTGCCAGCAGCTTGGTTCGCAGCTCTGGGGCCAACGTCCTGACTTTC. This sequence encodes CASSLVRSSGANVLTF.

This clonotype is termed medium-sized. This chain joins TRBV19 and TRBJ1-6, with TRBD1 matching 10 bases. In germline, CDR1 is LNHDA, CDR2 SQIVND (reference sequence). The length of the CDR3 is 15 residues. V was pared by 6 bases and J by 8 bases, with 7 bases of the junction left unmatched. The CDR3: CASRPGTGEDSPLHF. DNA for the CDR3: TGTGCCAGTAGACCCGGGACAGGGGAGGATTCACCCCTCCACTTT.

As to this clonotype: One end of the junction varies from germline; a read error may be responsible. The rearrangement joins TRBV5-6 to TRBJ2-7; the D is unclear. The CDR3 covers 14 residues. Germline CDR1 and CDR2: SGHDT and YYEEEE. The CDR3 region has the DNA TGTGCCAGCACCTTGTTGGGATTCTCCTACGAGCAGTACTTC. It translates to CASTLLGFSYEQYF.

This chain joins TRBV7-2 and TRBJ1-1; D unclear. Germline V gives CDR1 SGHTA, CDR2 FQGNSA. CDR3 length: 13 residues. Trimming pared 1 base from V and 4 bases from J, leaving 7 bases between. The CDR3 nucleotides are TGTGCCAGCAGCTTAGAAATAAGCACTGAAGCTTTCTTT. It is translated as CASSLEISTEAFF.

By its share, this clonotype is medium-sized. This chain uses TRBV30 with TRBJ1-1; D gene unclear. Germline V gene sequence: CDR1 GTSNPN, CDR2 SVGIG (reference sequence). This CDR3 has 15 amino acids. The V gene lost 0 bases and the J gene lost 1 base, with 12 bases spanning the gap. CDR3 sequence (DNA): TGTGCCTGGAGTGTAGCCTCGAGAAAGAACACTGAAGCTTTCTTT. It specifies CAWSVASRKNTEAFF.

This clonotype was counted between two and nine times. The J gene is TRBJ1-2, the V gene TRBV20-1; D gene unclear. CDR1 is DFQATT and CDR2 is SNEGSKA in the germline V gene (reference sequence). Trimming left V 1 base short and J 2 bases short, with 5 bases between. There are 12 residues in the CDR3. CDR3 loop: CSARVLNYGYTF. The CDR3 coding sequence is TGCAGTGCTAGAGTTCTGAACTATGGCTACACCTTC.